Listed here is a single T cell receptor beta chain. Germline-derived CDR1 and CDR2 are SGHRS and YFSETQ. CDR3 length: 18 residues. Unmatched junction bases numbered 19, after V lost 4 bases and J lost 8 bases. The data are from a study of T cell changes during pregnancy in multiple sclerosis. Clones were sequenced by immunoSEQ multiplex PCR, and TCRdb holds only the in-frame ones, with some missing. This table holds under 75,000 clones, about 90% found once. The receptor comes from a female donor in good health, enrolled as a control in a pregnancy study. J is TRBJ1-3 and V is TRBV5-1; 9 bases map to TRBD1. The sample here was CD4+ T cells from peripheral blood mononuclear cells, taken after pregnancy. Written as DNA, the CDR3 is TGCGCCAGCAGCCCGTACGGGACAGGGAAGGAGAGCATTTACACCATATATTTT. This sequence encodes CASSPYGTGKESIYTIYF.